The T cell receptor (beta chain) under discussion was sequenced for a study of T cells in localized non-small cell lung cancer. General study findings and limits: Uninvolved adjacent lung showed peak T cell clonality, exceeding tumor. Adjacent lung had a median roughly 58 of the 100 largest tumor clones. Without multi-region sequencing, intratumor heterogeneity could not be excluded.

The CDR3 has 14 residues. Germline assignment: CDR1 KGHSH and CDR2 LQKENI. Trimming left V 3 bases short and J 4 bases short, with 12 bases between. With regard to this clone: The antigen is undetermined.

Profiling relied on immunoSEQ multiplex PCR, and the TCRdb table lists in-frame clones only, not all of them. The sample lists about 77,000 clones, 88% seen once, with about 20% in the top ten. The receptor's source is a woman aged 35 to 70 with stage I squamous cell lung carcinoma. This specimen was peripheral blood, taken before any cancer treatment. This chain uses TRBV18 with TRBJ1-2, with D perhaps TRBD1 (5 bases). The CDR3 is CASSPTDTPYGYTF. The CDR3 coding sequence is TGTGCCAGCTCACCGACAGATACCCCCTATGGCTACACCTTC.